The rows below give T cell receptor beta chains drawn from one sample of a study of blood T cell repertoires in COVID-19. Some clones are missing from TCRdb's copy, which holds only in-frame ones; the method was immunoSEQ multiplex PCR. This sample has 300,000 to 450,000 clones, with 75% to 90% found just once. The sample consisted of PBMCs or T cells enriched from blood (not recorded which). The receptors originated from a man between 18 and 29 years old who had recovered from COVID-19. Both conserved end residues are part of each CDR3. The order of the fields is J gene, D gene, clone size, CDR3 length, V gene, CDR3 DNA, CDR3 protein. A D gene is named only where the DNA matches it firmly. Size values are once, few and many counts, or a class for expanded clones, and some rows have none.

TRBJ2-7,TRBD1,NA,14,TRBV10-3,TGTGCCATCAGTGAGCCGGGACAGGGTTACGAGCAGTACTTC,CAISEPGQGYEQYF
TRBJ1-4,NA,NA,16,TRBV9,TGTGCCAGCAGCGAGGGGAACACCCTAACTAATGAAAAACTGTTTTTT,CASSEGNTLTNEKLFF
TRBJ1-5,NA,NA,13,TRBV12-3/TRBV12-4,TGTGCCAGCAGCACCAGGGTCAATCAGCCCCAGCATTTT,CASSTRVNQPQHF
TRBJ1-3,TRBD1,once,13,TRBV2,TGTGCCAGTCGACAGGGAACTGGAAACACCATATATTTT,CASRQGTGNTIYF
TRBJ1-4,TRBD1,NA,15,TRBV7-9,TGTGCCAGCAGCCATAACAGGGGCTCCGATGAAAAACTGTTTTTT,CASSHNRGSDEKLFF
TRBJ1-2,NA,NA,14,TRBV3-1/TRBV3-2,TGTGCCAGCAGCCCCCGGGACAAGAAAAGCAGCTACACCTTC,CASSPRDKKSSYTF
TRBJ2-1,NA,NA,13,TRBV2,TGTGCCAGCACTGGGGAGCGGAACAATGAGCAGTTCTTC,CASTGERNNEQFF
TRBJ2-1,TRBD2,NA,16,TRBV24-1,TGTGCCACCAGTTCACCGGCTAGCGGGGGGGTGTGGGAGCAGTTCTTC,CATSSPASGGVWEQFF
TRBJ2-5,TRBD2,NA,16,TRBV3-1/TRBV3-2,TGTGCCAGCAGCCGACCTCTCACGGGGGGATTAGAGACCCAGTACTTC,CASSRPLTGGLETQYF
TRBJ2-2,NA,NA,14,TRBV19,TGTGCCTACAAGTGGTCAGTTAACACCGGGGAGCTGTTTTTT,CAYKWSVNTGELFF
TRBJ2-2,NA,NA,14,TRBV28,TGTGCCAGCAGTTTGTACAGAAAAACCGGGGAGCTGTTTTTT,CASSLYRKTGELFF
TRBJ2-7,TRBD2,NA,14,TRBV20-1,TGCAGTGCTAGTTTGGGCGGGGGAACCTACGAGCAGTACTTC,CSASLGGGTYEQYF
TRBJ2-6,NA,NA,16,TRBV5-8,TGTGCCAGCAGCGGAAATGTAGGGGCTGGGGCCAACGTCCTGACTTTC,CASSGNVGAGANVLTF
TRBJ1-1,NA,NA,14,TRBV6-5,TGTGCCAGCAGTTACTCACCAGGGAAACCTGAAGCTTTCTTT,CASSYSPGKPEAFF
TRBJ1-2,NA,few,12,TRBV7-9,TGTGCCAGCAGCCCACACAGCTATGGCTACACCTTC,CASSPHSYGYTF
TRBJ2-1,TRBD1,NA,19,TRBV9,TGTGCCAGCAGCGTAGACGGAGGCCTTACAGACAGGGGGTCCAATGAGCAGTTCTTC,CASSVDGGLTDRGSNEQFF
TRBJ2-3,NA,NA,14,TRBV9,TGTGCCAGCAGCGTTGCAGGGGTGGAGGAAACGCAGTATTTT,CASSVAGVEETQYF
TRBJ1-1,TRBD1,NA,14,TRBV10-1,TGCGCCAGCAGTGAGGGACAGGGCGGGACTGAAGCTTTCTTT,CASSEGQGGTEAFF
TRBJ2-3,TRBD1,NA,16,TRBV9,TGTGCCAGCAGCGCTGGGACAGGGGGTTTAGGAGATACGCAGTATTTT,CASSAGTGGLGDTQYF
TRBJ1-1,NA,NA,14,TRBV5-1,TGCGCCAGCAGCTTGGCCGTAGGGGATCTTCGAGCTTTCTTT,CASSLAVGDLRAFF
TRBJ1-4,NA,NA,15,TRBV18,TGTGCCAGCTCACGCACGGGCGGGGGGCGAGAAAAACTGTTTTTT,CASSRTGGGREKLFF
TRBJ1-2,NA,once,16,TRBV19,TGTGCCAGTACCGCTGGACAGACCCTATTAAACTATGGCTACACCTTC,CASTAGQTLLNYGYTF
TRBJ1-2,NA,NA,16,TRBV14,TGTGCCAGCAGCCAAGATGGGGAAGGGGTAGGCTATGGCTACACCTTC,CASSQDGEGVGYGYTF
TRBJ2-5,NA,NA,14,TRBV18,TGTGCCAGCTCCCAAGACGGGGGGCCTGGAACCCAGTACTTC,CASSQDGGPGTQYF
TRBJ1-5,NA,NA,14,TRBV27,TGTGCCAGCAGTCCAAACAGAGATGATCAGCCCCAGCATTTT,CASSPNRDDQPQHF
TRBJ1-1,NA,NA,13,TRBV12-3/TRBV12-4,TGTGCCAGCGGGGGGGGCGAAGGGACTGAAGCTTTCTTT,CASGGGEGTEAFF
TRBJ2-2,TRBD2,NA,16,TRBV10-3,TGTGCCATCAGTGAGTTTTTGGCGGGAGGTACCGGGGAGCTGTTTTTT,CAISEFLAGGTGELFF
TRBJ2-7,TRBD2,NA,15,TRBV7-2,TGTGCCAGCAGCATCAGTAGCGGGAGCTCCTACGAGCAGTACTTC,CASSISSGSSYEQYF
TRBJ2-7,NA,once,13,TRBV30,TGTGCCTGGACACGGCGGTCCCCCACCGAGCAGTACTTC,CAWTRRSPTEQYF
TRBJ2-7,TRBD1,NA,14,TRBV11-2,TGTGCCAGCAGCTCAAACGGGACAGCCTACGAGCAGTACTTC,CASSSNGTAYEQYF
TRBJ2-3,NA,NA,15,TRBV4-1,TGCGCCAGCAGCCAAGATAGCAGGGGCCCAGATACGCAGTATTTT,CASSQDSRGPDTQYF
TRBJ1-1,TRBD1,NA,13,TRBV10-3,TGTGCCAGCAACAGACAGGGGAACACTGAAGCTTTCTTT,CASNRQGNTEAFF
TRBJ2-1,TRBD2,NA,13,TRBV9,TGTGCCAGCAGCGGGCCCCTTAGCGGGAAGGAGTTCTTC,CASSGPLSGKEFF
TRBJ2-7,NA,NA,15,TRBV4-1,TGCGCCAGCAGCCCTGATCGTTCCGGGGTGTACGAGCAGTACTTC,CASSPDRSGVYEQYF
TRBJ1-2,NA,NA,15,TRBV4-1,TGCGCCAGCAGCCAATCGTTGACTGTTAACTATGGCTACACCTTC,CASSQSLTVNYGYTF
TRBJ2-4,NA,NA,14,TRBV5-1,TGCGCCAGCAGCTTGTGGGGCGTCAAAAACATTCAGTACTTC,CASSLWGVKNIQYF
TRBJ1-2,NA,NA,11,TRBV12-5,TGTGCTAGTGGTTTAGACAGGTTTTTAACCTTC,CASGLDRFLTF
TRBJ1-6,NA,NA,12,TRBV18,TGTGCCAGCTCAGGGGGGAATTCACCCCTCCACTTT,CASSGGNSPLHF
TRBJ1-5,NA,NA,12,TRBV20-1,TGCAGTGCTAGTTCAGGGGCCCAGCCCCAGCATTTT,CSASSGAQPQHF
TRBJ2-7,NA,NA,14,TRBV7-2,TGTGCCAGCAGCCTCCAACTAGTGGCCTACGAGCAGTACTTC,CASSLQLVAYEQYF
TRBJ2-7,TRBD2,NA,14,TRBV27,TGTGCCAGCAGCCCCGGGACTAGCGTTCGCGAGCAGTACTTC,CASSPGTSVREQYF
TRBJ1-2,NA,once,12,TRBV27,TGTGCCAGCAGTTCCCGCGGGGATGGCTACACCTTC,CASSSRGDGYTF
TRBJ2-7,NA,NA,14,TRBV7-2,TGTGCCAGCAGCTTAGGGCCCGCAAACTACGAGCAGTACTTC,CASSLGPANYEQYF